This passage covers 2 T cell receptor beta chains from one sample sequenced in a study of blood T cell repertoires in COVID-19. TCRdb's copy holds only in-frame clones and misses some; the assay was immunoSEQ multiplex PCR. Found here are around 82,000 clones, approximately 89% of them singletons; the top ten hold 12%. The sequenced sample was peripheral blood. The receptors derive from a man between 65 and 85 years old with active or convalescent COVID-19.

V is TRBV5-1 and J is TRBJ2-4; D might be TRBD1 (6 bases). Germline values: CDR1 SGHRS, CDR2 YFSETQ. V was clipped by 0 bases and J by 7 bases, with 17 bases between them. The CDR3 has 16 residues. CDR3 DNA: TGCGCCAGCAGCTTGGAGGGTAGGGCAGGGGCGAACATTCAGTACTTC. Encoded protein: CASSLEGRAGANIQYF.

This chain joins TRBV5-6 and TRBJ1-2; D not resolved. Germline lookup yields CDR1 SGHDT and CDR2 YYEEEE. The CDR3 is made up of 13 amino acids. V was pared by 1 base and J by 4 bases, with 8 bases between. CDR3 nucleotides: TGTGCCAGCAGCTTGCAACGCAGCTATGGCTACACCTTC. It codes for CASSLQRSYGYTF.